A single sample is the source of the 22 T cell receptor beta chains below, sequenced in a study of blood T cell repertoires in COVID-19. Some clones are missing from TCRdb's copy, which holds only in-frame ones; the method was immunoSEQ multiplex PCR. The sample has 70,000 or so clones; around 79% are singletons. Source material: peripheral blood. Receptors were obtained from a woman in her 70s with acute or convalescent COVID-19.

The chain uses TRBV27 and TRBJ1-2; D is undetermined. This CDR3 region has 16 residues. Germline V CDR1 and CDR2: MNHEY, SMNVEV (reference sequence). V was shortened by 2 bases and J by 8 bases, with 21 bases between the two germline ends. The CDR3 DNA reads TGTGCCAGCAGTTTAACTACCTTGGGCCAACGGGAGGGCTACACCTTC. Protein product: CASSLTTLGQREGYTF.

As regards this clone: One end of the junction does not line up with germline, which may come from a read error. This chain connects TRBV11-2 to TRBJ1-1; 8 bases are a match to TRBD1. The CDR3 is made up of 13 amino acids. CDR1 and CDR2 from the germline V gene are SGHAT and FQNNGV. CDR3 bases: TGTGCCAGCAGCGTAGACAGGGGCACTGAAGCTTTCTTT. Protein: CASSVDRGTEAFF.

This chain uses TRBV30 with TRBJ1-2, with 10 bases matching TRBD1. In germline, CDR1 is GTSNPN, CDR2 SVGIG (reference sequence). The junction had 6 bases not matched to a gene; V was cut back by 4 bases and J by 4 bases. The CDR3 totals 14 residues. CDR3 sequence reads: CAWTYRDRGYGYTF. CDR3 bases: TGTGCCTGGACCTACCGGGACAGGGGCTATGGCTACACCTTC.

The chain's CDR3 is CASSRAGGHEQYF. The CDR3 nucleotides are TGTGCCAGCAGCCGGGCGGGAGGGCACGAGCAGTACTTC. J is TRBJ2-7 and V is TRBV14; 9 bases match TRBD2. The V segment lost 4 bases and the J segment 5 bases; nucleotides outside the gene matches: 3. The germline CDR1 and CDR2 sequences are SGHDN and FVKESK. The CDR3 contains 13 residues.

V and J are TRBV15 and TRBJ1-5; D unresolved. Germline-derived CDR1 and CDR2 are LNHNV and YYDKDF (reference sequence). The CDR3 spans 13 residues. With 0 bases removed from V and 6 bases from J, the gap between germline ends came to 6 bases. CDR3 residues: CATSREFSQPQHF. CDR3 sequence (DNA): TGTGCCACCAGCAGAGAGTTCAGTCAGCCCCAGCATTTT.

This chain joins TRBV9 and TRBJ2-1; D is uncertain. Germline CDR1 and CDR2: SGDLS and YYNGEE. Trimming left V 2 bases short and J 4 bases short, with 13 bases between. This CDR3 comprises 15 residues. The CDR3: CASSVGLGLYNEQFF. CDR3 coding DNA: TGTGCCAGCAGCGTCGGCCTTGGGCTTTACAATGAGCAGTTCTTC.

This rearrangement joins TRBV29-1 to TRBJ2-3; 8 bases agree with TRBD2. The CDR3 length is 13 residues. The V gene end was trimmed by 7 bases and the J gene end by 5 bases; junction bases not matched to a gene: 8. The germline gives CDR1 SQVTM, CDR2 ANQGSEA. CDR3 nucleotide sequence: TGCAGCGCCCCCGGGGGGGCTTTAGATACGCAGTATTTT. It is translated as CSAPGGALDTQYF.

Concerning this clone: Other DNA sequences within the sample encode an identical CDR3. V and J are TRBV7-2 and TRBJ2-1, with a tentative D call TRBD1 (5 bases). Germline values: CDR1 SGHTA, CDR2 FQGNSA. Trimming took off 1 base at V and 1 base at J, with 8 bases between the two ends. This CDR3 spans 15 amino acids. CDR3 nucleotide sequence: TGTGCCAGCAGCTTAGGCACAGGATCCTACAATGAGCAGTTCTTC. It encodes CASSLGTGSYNEQFF.

CDR3 sequence reads: CASSTQGTEAFF. CDR3 coding DNA: TGTGCCAGCAGCACTCAGGGGACTGAAGCTTTCTTT. This sequence joins TRBV9 and TRBJ1-1, with a weak D call TRBD1 (6 bases). The CDR3 has 12 residues. The V end lost 4 bases, the J end lost 5 bases, and 9 bases lay between the germline ends. CDR1 and CDR2 (germline): SGDLS, YYNGEE.

The chain employs TRBV18 and TRBJ1-5; D gene uncertain. Trimming pared 3 bases from V and 2 bases from J, leaving 8 bases between. There are 14 residues in the CDR3. Germline CDR1 reads KGHSH; CDR2 reads LQKENI. The CDR3: CASSPTLGNQPQHF. CDR3 DNA sequence: TGTGCCAGCTCACCGACCCTAGGCAATCAGCCCCAGCATTTT.

Note on this clone: Other DNA sequences in this specimen translate into the identical CDR3. This chain links TRBV7-8 with TRBJ2-7, with D possibly matching TRBD2 (5 bases). The CDR3 runs 12 residues. Germline V CDR1 and CDR2: SGHVS, FQNEAQ. V was cut by 5 bases and J by 4 bases, with 9 bases left in between. The CDR3: CASSPGEYEQYF. CDR3 coding DNA: TGTGCCAGCAGCCCCGGGGAGTACGAGCAGTACTTC.

The DNA of the CDR3 is TGCAGCGTTGAGAGCGGCGACGTCTCACGTCGCTACGAGCAGTACTTC. This translates into CSVESGDVSRRYEQYF. The chain is built from TRBV29-1 and TRBJ2-7; TRBD2 might be the D (5 bases). This CDR3 has 16 residues. Germline V CDR1 and CDR2: SQVTM, ANQGSEA. Trimming cost V 3 bases and J 3 bases, with 21 bases left between them.

This clone was seen only a few times. The CDR3 spells CASSPAPSGRPNEQFF. The CDR3, as DNA: TGTGCCAGTAGCCCCGCCCCCAGCGGGAGACCAAATGAGCAGTTCTTC. The gene calls are TRBV19 and TRBJ2-1; 8 bases are shared with TRBD2. CDR3 length: 16 amino acids. CDR1 and CDR2 (germline): LNHDA, SQIVND (reference sequence). The J segment lost 7 bases and the V segment lost 6 bases, leaving 14 bases of the junction unmatched.

This chain uses TRBV27 with TRBJ2-7; 9 bases match TRBD2. Germline values: CDR1 MNHEY, CDR2 SMNVEV (reference sequence). This CDR3 comprises 17 residues. After removal of 3 bases from V and 1 base from J, the junction contained 10 bases not matched to a gene. CDR3 DNA sequence: TGTGCCAGCAGTTTCCGCAGTAGCGGGGGCCGGTCCTACGAGCAGTACTTC. It codes for CASSFRSSGGRSYEQYF.

CDR3 bases: TGCGCCAGCAGTGAGGGGGAGCCTCAAACCTACGAGCAGTACTTC. It is translated as CASSEGEPQTYEQYF. The rearrangement links TRBV10-2 to TRBJ2-7; D possibly corresponds to TRBD2 (5 bases). The V end was cut by 2 bases, the J end by 2 bases, with 13 bases between. Germline V gene sequence: CDR1 WSHSY, CDR2 SAAADI. The CDR3 consists of 15 residues.

The V and J genes are TRBV6-7 and TRBJ1-6; D remains ambiguous. TRBV6-7 is filed as an ORF, its function uncertain. V gave up 4 bases and J gave up 10 bases, with 17 bases separating them. CDR3 length: 15 amino acids. CDR3 sequence: CASSWNGGIGSPLHF. The DNA for the CDR3 is TGTGCCAGCAGTTGGAACGGCGGCATAGGATCACCCCTCCACTTT.

V usage is TRBV6-4 and J usage is TRBJ1-1; tentative D call: TRBD1 (6 bases). V was clipped by 2 bases and J by 5 bases, with 12 bases between them. Germline loops: CDR1 MRHNA, CDR2 SNTAGT. The CDR3 is made up of 14 amino acids. The CDR3 DNA sequence: TGTGCCAGCAGTGACACGTACAGGGATACTGAAGCTTTCTTT. Protein: CASSDTYRDTEAFF.

This clone was counted a single time. V gene TRBV27 combines with J gene TRBJ2-7, with 9 bases aligning to TRBD2. V lost 6 bases to trimming and J lost 4 bases; unmatched junction nucleotides: 10. Germline CDR1 reads MNHEY; CDR2 reads SMNVEV (reference sequence). The CDR3 has 15 amino acids. CDR3 sequence (DNA): TGTGCCAGCAGACCCGGGGGTAGCGGGAGTTACGAGCAGTACTTC. Translated, it gives CASRPGGSGSYEQYF.

This clone was observed once. V and J are TRBV23-1 and TRBJ1-1; D is perhaps TRBD1 (6 bases). TRBV23-1 is marked as an open reading frame, function uncertain. The V gene lost 4 bases and the J gene lost 3 bases, with 12 bases spanning the gap. The CDR3 has 14 amino acids. The CDR3 sequence is CASSLRGTHTEAFF. CDR3 in DNA: TGCGCCAGCAGTCTTAGGGGGACGCACACTGAAGCTTTCTTT.

This chain connects TRBV3-1 (or the pseudogene TRBV3-2) to TRBJ1-2, with TRBD1 matching over 9 bases. Germline CDR1 reads LGHDT; CDR2 reads YNNKEL (reference sequence). With V trimmed by 4 bases and J by 0 bases, 3 bases remained unmatched. CDR3 length: 15 amino acids. CDR3 DNA sequence: TGTGCCAGCAGCCGGGGACAGGGAGCTAACTATGGCTACACCTTC. Amino acid sequence: CASSRGQGANYGYTF.

This clone has a single count. The V call is TRBV19, the J call TRBJ1-6; D unclear. The CDR3 has 18 residues. With 3 bases removed from V and 7 bases from J, the gap between germline ends came to 22 bases. From germline, CDR1 is LNHDA and CDR2 SQIVND (reference sequence). The CDR3 DNA reads TGTGCCAGTAGTATTTCCCGCGTGTCGGAGGCTGACAATTCACCCCTCCACTTT. Translating it yields CASSISRVSEADNSPLHF. The variable domain in full, completed from reference TRBV19 and TRBJ1-6, reads DGGITQSPKYLFRKEGQNVTLSCEQNLNHDAMYWYRQDPGQGLRLIYYSQIVNDFQKGDIAEGYSVSREKKESFPLTVTSAQKNPTAFYLCASSISRVSEADNSPLHFGNGTRLTVT.

J is TRBJ1-1 and V is TRBV7-8; D gene unclear. Trimming took 5 bases from V and 14 from J, leaving 6 bases between them. CDR3 size: 8 residues. Germline V gene sequence: CDR1 SGHVS, CDR2 FQNEAQ. CDR3 sequence: CASSPEFF. CDR3 DNA: TGTGCCAGCAGCCCAGAATTCTTT. Filled out from reference TRBV7-8 and TRBJ1-1, the complete variable domain reads GAGVSQSPRYKVAKRGQDVALRCDPISGHVSLFWYQQALGQGPEFLTYFQNEAQLDKSGLPSDRFFAERPEGSVSTLKIQRTQQEDSAVYLCASSPEFFGQGTRLTVV.